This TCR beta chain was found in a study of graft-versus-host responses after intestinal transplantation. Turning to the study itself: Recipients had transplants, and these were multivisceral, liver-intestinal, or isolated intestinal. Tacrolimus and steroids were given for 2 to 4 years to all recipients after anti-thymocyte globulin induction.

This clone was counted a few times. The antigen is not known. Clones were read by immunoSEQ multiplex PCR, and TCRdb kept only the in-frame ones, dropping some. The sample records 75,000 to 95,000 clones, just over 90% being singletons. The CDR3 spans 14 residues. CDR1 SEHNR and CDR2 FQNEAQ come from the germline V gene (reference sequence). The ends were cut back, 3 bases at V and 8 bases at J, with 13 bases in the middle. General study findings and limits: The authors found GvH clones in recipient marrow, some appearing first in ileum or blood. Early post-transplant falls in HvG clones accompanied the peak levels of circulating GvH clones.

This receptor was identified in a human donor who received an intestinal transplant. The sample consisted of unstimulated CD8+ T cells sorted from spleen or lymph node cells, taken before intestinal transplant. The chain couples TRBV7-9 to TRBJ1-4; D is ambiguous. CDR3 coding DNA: TGTGCCAGCAGCTTTCGAGGGAGTGGGGAAAAACTGTTTTTT. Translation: CASSFRGSGEKLFF.